The 27 T cell receptor beta chains presented below share a single source sample, sequenced in a study of chemoradiotherapy in HPV16-positive cancers. Produced via immunoSEQ multiplex PCR; TCRdb's table is partial and in-frame only. The sample has 2,500 to 3,500 clones; approximately 71% are singletons. Sample collection occurred from a patient who underwent chemoradiotherapy. These receptors came from a human donor with HPV-associated anogenital cancer.

This clone came up a few times. The CDR3, as DNA: TGCGCCAGCAGCCTTCGGACAGACAGCACCGGGGAGCTGTTTTTT. The encoded protein is CASSLRTDSTGELFF. The V and J genes are TRBV5-1 and TRBJ2-2; D might be TRBD1 (6 bases). V was clipped by 4 bases and J by 4 bases, with 14 bases between them. The CDR3 is 15 amino acids. Germline V gene lookup returns CDR1 SGHRS and CDR2 YFSETQ. Combining the CDR3 with reference TRBV5-1 and TRBJ2-2 gives the whole variable domain KAGVTQTPRYLIKTRGQQVTLSCSPISGHRSVSWYQQTPGQGLQFLFEYFSETQRNKGNFPGRFSGRQFSNSRSEMNVSTLELGDSALYLCASSLRTDSTGELFFGEGSRLTVL.

This chain joins TRBV15 and TRBJ1-1, with D tentatively TRBD1 (5 bases). Trimming left V 5 bases short and J 1 base short, with 14 bases between. CDR3 length: 15 residues. Per the germline V gene, CDR1 is LNHNV and CDR2 is YYDKDF (reference sequence). The CDR3 sequence: CATSPRARGNTEAFF. The DNA of the CDR3 is TGTGCCACCAGCCCCAGGGCGAGGGGGAACACTGAAGCTTTCTTT.

V gene TRBV30 combines with J gene TRBJ1-1, with D perhaps matching TRBD1 (5 bases). There are 13 residues in the CDR3. Trimming stripped 0 bases from V and 4 bases from J, with 9 bases between. Per the germline V gene, CDR1 is GTSNPN and CDR2 is SVGIG (reference sequence). CDR3 sequence (DNA): TGTGCCTGGAGTGTGGGGGTTATCACTGAAGCTTTCTTT. It translates to CAWSVGVITEAFF.

This clone occurred a few times. J is TRBJ1-1 and V is TRBV29-1; D ambiguous. This CDR3 region has 13 residues. Germline CDR1 and CDR2: SQVTM and ANQGSEA. V was pared by 6 bases and J by 3 bases, with 14 bases between. The CDR3 sequence is CSVNSMRYTEAFF. The CDR3 nucleotides read TGCAGCGTGAATAGTATGAGATACACTGAAGCTTTCTTT.

The rearrangement uses TRBV6-5 and TRBJ2-1, with 8 bases lining up with TRBD2. V dropped 8 bases and J dropped 7; count of bases not matched to a gene: 7. Germline V gives CDR1 MNHEY, CDR2 SVGAGI. CDR3 size: 13 residues. CDR3 DNA: TGTGCCAGCTCGAGCGGGGGAAGGAATGAGCAGTTCTTC. Translation: CASSSGGRNEQFF.

This chain uses TRBV7-6 with TRBJ1-2; 9 bases fit TRBD1. V shed 1 base, J shed 6 bases, and the junction held 12 bases outside the gene matches. This CDR3 contains 17 residues. The germline V gene has CDR1 SGHVS and CDR2 FNYEAQ. This chain's CDR3 is CASSLGPDGQGNDGYTF. CDR3 bases: TGTGCCAGCAGCTTAGGCCCAGACGGACAGGGGAACGATGGCTACACCTTC.

V is TRBV27 and J is TRBJ1-1; weak D call: TRBD1 (5 bases). The CDR3 loop spans 15 amino acids. V was shortened by 5 bases and J by 5 bases, with 18 bases between the two germline ends. Germline V lookup: CDR1 MNHEY, CDR2 SMNVEV (reference sequence). CDR3 protein: CASSLLGPGGTEAFF. The CDR3 DNA sequence: TGTGCCAGCAGTCTTCTGGGACCGGGGGGGACTGAAGCTTTCTTT.

This clone occurred once. The CDR3 is CASSEATGYGYTF. CDR3 bases: TGTGCCAGCAGTGAAGCCACAGGCTATGGCTACACCTTC. The chain recombines TRBV6-1 with TRBJ1-2, with D perhaps TRBD1 (5 bases). The CDR3 contains 13 residues. Germline lookup yields CDR1 MNHNS and CDR2 SASEGT. V shed 0 bases and J shed 4 bases, with 6 bases lying between them.

This rearrangement joins TRBV18 to TRBJ1-1; no clear D. The V and J ends lost 1 base and 0 bases respectively, with 6 bases between them. Germline CDR1 and CDR2: KGHSH and LQKENI. This CDR3 contains 14 residues. CDR3 residues: CASSPRGMNTEAFF. The DNA of the CDR3 is TGTGCCAGCTCACCACGAGGGATGAACACTGAAGCTTTCTTT. The full variable domain, with the rest looked up from reference TRBV18 and TRBJ1-1, is NAGVMQNPRHLVRRRGQEARLRCSPMKGHSHVYWYRQLPEEGLKFMVYLQKENIIDESGMPKERFSAEFPKEGPSILRIQQVVRGDSAAYFCASSPRGMNTEAFFGQGTRLTVV.

This chain uses TRBV29-1 with TRBJ1-3; unclear D gene. Deletions cut 5 bases from V and 0 bases from J, with 11 bases between. This CDR3 spans 14 amino acids. Looked up from germline, CDR1 is SQVTM and CDR2 is ANQGSEA. The CDR3 DNA reads TGCAGCGTTCTAACCATTGTCTCTGGAAACACCATATATTTT. This sequence encodes CSVLTIVSGNTIYF.

The V and J genes are TRBV5-1 and TRBJ1-1, with 8 bases identical to TRBD1. The germline CDR1 and CDR2 sequences are SGHRS and YFSETQ. With 4 bases clipped from V and 5 bases from J, the junction kept 10 bases outside the gene matches. This CDR3 contains 15 residues. The CDR3 loop reads CASSPQATGGTEAFF. The CDR3 region has the DNA TGCGCCAGCAGCCCCCAGGCAACAGGGGGGACTGAAGCTTTCTTT.

This clone occurred once. This sequence joins TRBV4-1 and TRBJ2-4, with unresolved D. Trimming removed 6 bases from V and 9 bases from J, with 9 bases in between. CDR1 and CDR2 (germline): MGHRA, YSYEKL. This CDR3 spans 11 amino acids. CDR3 residues: CASRESSIQYF. CDR3 DNA: TGCGCCAGCAGGGAGTCTAGCATTCAGTACTTC.

The V gene is TRBV6-1, the J gene TRBJ2-5; 9 positions agree with TRBD1. The J call may be wrong; the DNA end is better matched by TRBJ2-7. This CDR3 is 14 amino acids long. Germline V CDR1 and CDR2: MNHNS, SASEGT. CDR3 sequence: CASSGHRGHYEQYF. CDR3 coding DNA: TGTGCCAGCAGTGGGCACAGGGGGCATTACGAGCAGTACTTC.

Only a few counts were recorded for this clone. The chain is built from TRBV27 and TRBJ2-3; D remains unclear. This CDR3 is 16 amino acids long. Trimming pared 3 bases from V and 1 base from J, leaving 14 bases between. Per the germline V gene, CDR1 is MNHEY and CDR2 is SMNVEV (reference sequence). In nucleotides, the CDR3 is TGTGCCAGCAGTTTCTATGGCCTCACAGGCACAGATACGCAGTATTTT. Translating gives CASSFYGLTGTDTQYF.

The chain uses TRBV27 and TRBJ1-2; a possible D gene is TRBD1 (6 bases). The germline gives CDR1 MNHEY, CDR2 SMNVEV (reference sequence). This CDR3 is 15 amino acids long. V shed 3 bases and J shed 8 bases, with 19 bases lying between them. The DNA for the CDR3 is TGTGCCAGCAGTTTGTTCGCGACAGGTGACGGGGGCTACACCTTC. Encoded protein: CASSLFATGDGGYTF.

The chain joins TRBV4-1 to TRBJ1-5; a weak D match, TRBD1 (6 bases). Trimming cost V 5 bases and J 4 bases, with 15 bases left between them. CDR1 MGHRA and CDR2 YSYEKL come from the germline V gene. This CDR3 is 15 amino acids long. The CDR3, as DNA: TGCGCCAGCAGCGGATCGGGGGCTAAGAATCAGCCCCAGCATTTT. Encoded protein: CASSGSGAKNQPQHF.

For the CDR3, the DNA is TGCAGCGTCGCGGCCCTCTCCTACAATGAGCAGTTCTTC. The encoded protein is CSVAALSYNEQFF. This rearrangement joins TRBV29-1 to TRBJ2-1; D remains unclear. Germline CDR1 reads SQVTM; CDR2 reads ANQGSEA. V lost 6 bases and J lost 0, with 9 bases in between. This CDR3 spans 13 amino acids.

For this clone: In the same sample, other DNA sequences code for this CDR3. The chain links TRBV7-3 to TRBJ2-5; D is perhaps TRBD2 (6 bases). Germline CDR1 SGHTA, CDR2 FQGTGA. Trimming left V 0 bases short and J 5 bases short, with 13 bases between. The CDR3 extends over 15 amino acids. This chain's CDR3 is CASSLTNGRGETQYF. The DNA of the CDR3 is TGTGCCAGCAGCTTAACGAACGGGAGAGGGGAGACCCAGTACTTC. Combining the CDR3 with reference TRBV7-3 and TRBJ2-5 gives the whole variable domain GAGVSQTPSNKVTEKGKYVELRCDPISGHTALYWYRQSLGQGPEFLIYFQGTGAADDSGLPNDRFFAVRPEGSVSTLKIQRTERGDSAVYLCASSLTNGRGETQYFGPGTRLLVL.

The rearrangement links TRBV12-2 to TRBJ2-7; TRBD2 reflects the table's D call only, with no check against the DNA. TRBV12-2 is an annotated pseudogene. This CDR3 comprises 16 residues. This CDR3 is CASRCLGRDLSYEQYF. CDR3 nucleotides: TGTGCAAGTCGCTGCCTGGGGAGGGATCTCTCCTACGAGCAGTACTTC.

This chain joins TRBV12-5 and TRBJ2-5; the match to TRBD2 covers 8 bases. The CDR3 has 15 residues. Germline V lookup: CDR1 LGHNT, CDR2 FRNRAP. After removal of 1 base from V and 5 bases from J, the junction contained 6 bases not matched to a gene. CDR3 DNA: TGTGCTAGTGGTTTGGCCGGGACTAGAGAGGAGACCCAGTACTTC. This translates into CASGLAGTREETQYF. The variable domain in full, completed from reference TRBV12-5 and TRBJ2-5, reads DARVTQTPRHKVTEMGQEVTMRCQPILGHNTVFWYRQTMMQGLELLAYFRNRAPLDDSGMPKDRFSAEMPDATLATLKIQPSEPRDSAVYFCASGLAGTREETQYFGPGTRLLVL.

This sequence joins TRBV5-4 and TRBJ2-3; the match to TRBD2 covers 7 bases. This CDR3 comprises 15 residues. The J segment lost 2 bases and the V segment lost 6 bases, leaving 9 bases of the junction unmatched. Germline V gene lookup returns CDR1 SGHNT and CDR2 YYREEE (reference sequence). For the CDR3, the DNA is TGTGCCAGCACCCGTTGGGGGGGTGCCACAGATACGCAGTATTTT. It yields the protein CASTRWGGATDTQYF.

The rearrangement joins TRBV7-2 to TRBJ1-5; 7 bases match TRBD1. The CDR3 has 15 residues. V was pared by 1 base and J by 3 bases, with 3 bases of the junction left unmatched. Germline V lookup: CDR1 SGHTA, CDR2 FQGNSA. The CDR3 sequence: CASSLVTGLNQPQHF. In DNA, the CDR3 is TGTGCCAGCAGCTTAGTGACAGGGCTCAATCAGCCCCAGCATTTT.

This clone has just one count. The rearrangement uses TRBV15 and TRBJ1-1; 8 nucleotides agree with TRBD1. Germline V gives CDR1 LNHNV, CDR2 YYDKDF (reference sequence). The CDR3 extends over 17 amino acids. V lost 0 bases and J lost 3; bases outside the gene matches: 9. The CDR3: CATSRDLTQGAYTEAFF. The CDR3 DNA reads as TGTGCCACCAGCAGAGATCTAACCCAGGGGGCATACACTGAAGCTTTCTTT.

This rearrangement joins TRBV5-1 to TRBJ2-1; 11 bases are a match to TRBD2. V shed 4 bases and J 7 bases; nucleotides not matched to a gene: 16. From germline, CDR1 is SGHRS and CDR2 YFSETQ. The CDR3 length is 18 residues. As DNA, the CDR3 is TGCGCCAGCAGCCCCTTCCTCCATAGCGGGGGGGCCGGGAATGAGCAGTTCTTC. It codes for CASSPFLHSGGAGNEQFF.

The chain links TRBV28 to TRBJ1-4, with a weak D call TRBD1 (5 bases). Per the germline V gene, CDR1 is MDHEN and CDR2 is SYDVKM. V was trimmed by 6 bases and J by 7 bases, leaving 18 bases between them. The CDR3 is 15 amino acids. The CDR3 is CASSLRLGGGEKLFF. The CDR3 DNA reads as TGTGCCAGCAGCCTCCGGTTGGGGGGGGGTGAAAAACTGTTTTTT.

The chain joins TRBV4-1 to TRBJ2-2; 8 positions agree with TRBD2. The CDR3 covers 18 residues. Germline values: CDR1 MGHRA, CDR2 YSYEKL. J lost 4 bases, V lost 1 base, and 11 bases had no gene match. CDR3 sequence (DNA): TGCGCCAGCAGCCAAGTAGATTTGGGTCTAGCGGGCACCGGGGAGCTGTTTTTT. Translating it yields CASSQVDLGLAGTGELFF.

This chain uses TRBV27 with TRBJ2-5, with 7 nucleotides matching TRBD2. From germline, CDR1 is MNHEY and CDR2 SMNVEV (reference sequence). V gave up 0 bases and J gave up 5 bases; unmatched junction bases: 6. The length of the CDR3 is 15 residues. The CDR3 is CASSLSIAGTETQYF. CDR3 coding DNA: TGTGCCAGCAGTTTATCGATAGCGGGTACCGAGACCCAGTACTTC.